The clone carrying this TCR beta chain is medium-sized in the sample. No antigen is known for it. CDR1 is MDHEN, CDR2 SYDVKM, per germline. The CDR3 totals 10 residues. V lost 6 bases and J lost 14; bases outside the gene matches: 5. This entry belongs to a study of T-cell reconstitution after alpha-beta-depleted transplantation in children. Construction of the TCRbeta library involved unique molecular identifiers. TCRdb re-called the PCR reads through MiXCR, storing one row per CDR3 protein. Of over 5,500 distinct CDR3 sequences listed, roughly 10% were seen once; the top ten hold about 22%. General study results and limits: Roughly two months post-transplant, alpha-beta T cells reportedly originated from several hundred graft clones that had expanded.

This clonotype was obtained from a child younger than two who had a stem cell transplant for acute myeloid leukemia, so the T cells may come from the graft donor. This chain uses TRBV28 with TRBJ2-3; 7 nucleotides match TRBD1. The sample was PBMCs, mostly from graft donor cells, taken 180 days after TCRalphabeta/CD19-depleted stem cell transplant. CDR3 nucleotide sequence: TGTGCCAGCAGCAGAGGACAGGTGTATTTT. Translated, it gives CASSRGQVYF. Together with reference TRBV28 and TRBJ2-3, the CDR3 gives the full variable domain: DVKVTQSSRYLVKRTGEKVFLECVQDMDHENMFWYRQDPGLGLRLIYFSYDVKMKEKGDIPEGYSVSREKKERFSLILESASTNQTSMYLCASSRGQVYFGPGTRLTVL.